The rows below give T cell receptor beta chains drawn from one sample of a study of blood T cell repertoires in COVID-19. Only in-frame clones appear in the TCRdb table, and some are missing; sequencing was by immunoSEQ multiplex PCR. The profile shows some 300,000 clones, approximately 91% of them singletons. The sequenced sample consisted of PBMCs or T cells enriched from blood (not recorded which). Receptors were obtained from a woman in her 30s who had been exposed to COVID-19. Both conserved end residues are part of each CDR3. Each record gives: clone size, V gene, D gene, J gene, CDR3 protein, CDR3 DNA. D genes are given only for firm matches. Not all rows give a size; the values are once, few, many and, for expanded clones, a class.

>-|TRBV20-1|-|TRBJ1-5
CSASRRSNQPQHF
TGCAGTGCTAGTCGGAGGTCCAATCAGCCCCAGCATTTT
>-|TRBV7-2|-|TRBJ1-3
CASSSRGNTIYF
TGTGCCAGCAGCTCCCGTGGAAACACCATATATTTT
>once|TRBV7-2|TRBD2|TRBJ2-3
CASSLDSSGGADTQYF
TGTGCCAGCAGCTTAGACTCCAGCGGGGGGGCAGATACGCAGTATTTT
>-|TRBV6-1|TRBD1|TRBJ2-5
CASSANPGQGRETQYF
TGTGCCAGCAGTGCAAACCCGGGACAGGGTAGGGAGACCCAGTACTTC
>-|TRBV11-2|TRBD1|TRBJ2-7
CASRQSDRDEQYF
TGTGCCAGCAGACAATCCGACAGGGACGAGCAGTACTTC
>-|TRBV7-2|-|TRBJ1-6
CASSSRGGVYNSPLHF
TGTGCCAGCAGCTCACGAGGGGGGGTATATAATTCACCCCTCCACTTT
>-|TRBV7-3|-|TRBJ1-6
CASSAGVGAPLHF
TGTGCCAGCAGCGCAGGGGTGGGTGCACCCCTCCACTTT
>once|TRBV4-3|TRBD1|TRBJ1-4
CASSPDFRDRPGKLFF
TGCGCCAGCAGCCCTGATTTCCGGGACAGGCCGGGGAAACTGTTTTTT
>-|TRBV3-1/TRBV3-2|TRBD1|TRBJ1-2
CASSPPQGAYGYTF
TGTGCCAGCAGCCCCCCCCAGGGGGCTTATGGCTACACCTTC
>-|TRBV4-2|-|TRBJ1-2
CASSQDQGKGYGYTF
TGTGCCAGCAGCCAAGACCAGGGGAAGGGCTATGGCTACACCTTC